This T cell receptor beta chain was obtained from a study of beta chain features in type 1 diabetes. The CDR3 is 15 residues long. Germline CDR1 and CDR2: LNHNV and YYDKDF (reference sequence). Unmatched junction bases numbered 5, after V lost 3 bases and J lost 6 bases. Notes on the study in general: All four CD4+ subsets of Type 1 diabetes patients contained TCRB CDR3s that were moderately but significantly shorter. When VDJ junctions were examined, type 1 diabetes patients showed fewer insertions and more deletions.

About this clone itself: No antigen is known for it.

Sequenced material consisted of expressed TCRB transcripts (all of the isolated RNA was reverse transcribed). The repertoire was sequenced with immunoSEQ multiplex PCR; TCRdb's copy has only in-frame clones and lacks some. The top ten clones hold around 0.0099% of a sample with a few hundred thousand clones, roughly 12% of them seen once. The sequenced material came from naive CD4+ T cells from blood. The rearrangement links TRBV15 to TRBJ2-3; 11 bases match TRBD2. The TCR sequence derives from a woman aged 18-29 years with type 1 diabetes. Here the CDR3 DNA reads TGTGCCACCAGCAGTCCCGGGACTAGCGGCGATACGCAGTATTTT. Its protein is CATSSPGTSGDTQYF.